The 11 T cell receptor beta chains below were found in one sample sequenced in a study of CD8+ T cells in alopecia areata (dated by TCRdb to 2017 to 2018). The sample's time point, from its label and the paper: baseline before oral tofacitinib. The library was generated by the immunoSEQ multiplex PCR assay. For TCR sequencing, RNA was extracted from every sample and reverse transcribed into cDNA to serve as template. TCRdb retrieved this table from immuneACCESS and kept in-frame rearrangements only. Not all clones are present; in checked studies, unresolved V genes account for under half, and no reason is known for the remainder. This sample holds 150,000 to 180,000 clones; around 50% were observed only once. The ten largest clones represent approximately 19% of the sample. Here the sequenced sample was CD8+ T cells sorted from blood, taken at week 0. These receptors originate from a human donor with alopecia areata.

This clone was picked up a small number of times. The sample holds other DNA sequences that translate to the same CDR3. V is TRBV30 and J is TRBJ2-2; no clear D. CDR1 and CDR2 (germline): GTSNPN, SVGIG (reference sequence). This CDR3 has 12 residues. Deletions cut 0 bases from V and 4 bases from J, with 3 bases between. CDR3 loop: CAWSVPTGELFF. The CDR3 nucleotides are TGTGCCTGGAGTGTCCCCACCGGGGAGCTGTTTTTT. The complete variable domain, with remaining parts taken from reference TRBV30 and TRBJ2-2, reads SQTIHQWPATLVQPVGSPLSLECTVEGTSNPNLYWYRQAAGRGLQLLFYSVGIGQISSEVPQNLSASRPQDRQFILSSKKLLLSDSGFYLCAWSVPTGELFFGEGSRLTVL.

The chain is built from TRBV29-1 and TRBJ1-2; D unclear. Trimming shortened V by 1 base and J by 1 base, and 10 bases separated the two germline ends. Germline-derived CDR1 and CDR2 are SQVTM and ANQGSEA. This CDR3 has 14 residues. The CDR3 nucleotides are TGCAGCGTTGAAGGAGGAGATTATAACTATGGCTACACCTTC. Its protein is CSVEGGDYNYGYTF.

V gene TRBV4-1 combines with J gene TRBJ2-1, with D perhaps TRBD1 or TRBD2 (5 bases each). V lost 2 bases and J 2 bases, leaving 10 bases between the germline ends. CDR1 and CDR2 from the germline V gene are MGHRA and YSYEKL. This CDR3 spans 15 amino acids. CDR3 coding DNA: TGCGCCAGCAGCCAAATCTGGGGGACCTACAATGAGCAGTTCTTC. Translated, it gives CASSQIWGTYNEQFF.

CDR3 bases: TGTGCCAGCAGTTCGCCGACTCAACGGGGGAACACTGAAGCTTTCTTT. As protein: CASSSPTQRGNTEAFF. V usage is TRBV27 and J usage is TRBJ1-1; D call uncertain. This CDR3 has 16 residues. V gave up 4 bases and J gave up 1 base, with 16 bases separating them. Germline CDR1 is MNHEY and CDR2 is SMNVEV (reference sequence).

For this clone: This sample also contains other DNA sequences that code for the same CDR3. V and J are TRBV27 and TRBJ2-2; unclear D gene. Germline V gene sequence: CDR1 MNHEY, CDR2 SMNVEV (reference sequence). The CDR3 is 11 residues long. Trimming shortened V by 0 bases and J by 7 bases, and 0 bases separated the two germline ends. CDR3 in amino acids: CASSLSGELFF. In nucleotides, the CDR3 is TGTGCCAGCAGTTTATCCGGGGAGCTGTTTTTT.

The chain combines TRBV27 with TRBJ2-1; TRBD1 matches at 8 bases. CDR3 length: 13 amino acids. Germline V lookup: CDR1 MNHEY, CDR2 SMNVEV (reference sequence). Unmatched junction bases numbered 4, after V lost 5 bases and J lost 7 bases. The DNA of the CDR3 is TGTGCCAGCAGTCCGCGGACAGGGAATGAGCAGTTCTTC. This translates into CASSPRTGNEQFF.

V gene TRBV30 combines with J gene TRBJ2-7; 9 positions agree with TRBD2. Germline V gene data show CDR1 as GTSNPN and CDR2 as SVGIG (reference sequence). V lost 6 bases to trimming and J lost 4 bases; unmatched junction nucleotides: 10. CDR3 length: 14 residues. CDR3: CACSDFSGGYEQYF. The CDR3 DNA reads as TGTGCCTGCAGCGATTTTAGCGGGGGTTACGAGCAGTACTTC.

The J gene is TRBJ1-4, the V gene TRBV15; no reliable D call. Deletions cut 0 bases from V and 8 bases from J, with 10 bases between. Germline CDR1 reads LNHNV; CDR2 reads YYDKDF (reference sequence). This CDR3 has 14 residues. CDR3 DNA sequence: TGTGCCACCAGCAGAGATTTGGGTCCGGAAAAACTGTTTTTT. It translates to CATSRDLGPEKLFF.

Written as DNA, the CDR3 is TGTGCCAGCTCGTCACAGAGCACTGAAGCTTTCTTT. Amino acid sequence: CASSSQSTEAFF. The chain links TRBV18 to TRBJ1-1; D call uncertain. V lost 6 bases, J lost 4 bases, and 9 bases lay in between. The CDR3 covers 12 residues. Per germline, CDR1 KGHSH and CDR2 LQKENI.

The chain couples TRBV30 to TRBJ2-6; D uncertain. Trimming left V 2 bases short and J 0 bases short, with 5 bases between. The germline CDR1 and CDR2 sequences are GTSNPN and SVGIG (reference sequence). The CDR3 contains 14 residues. CDR3 coding DNA: TGTGCCTGGAGTCAGACCTCTGGGGCCAACGTCCTGACTTTC. It yields the protein CAWSQTSGANVLTF.

The rearrangement links TRBV2 to TRBJ1-2; weak D call: TRBD1 (6 bases). Trimming removed 8 bases at V and 5 bases at J, with 12 bases between. The CDR3 runs to 12 residues. Germline V CDR1 and CDR2: SNHLY, FYNNEI. This chain's CDR3 is CASVRGGYGYTF. CDR3 DNA sequence: TGTGCCAGCGTACGAGGGGGGTATGGCTACACCTTC.